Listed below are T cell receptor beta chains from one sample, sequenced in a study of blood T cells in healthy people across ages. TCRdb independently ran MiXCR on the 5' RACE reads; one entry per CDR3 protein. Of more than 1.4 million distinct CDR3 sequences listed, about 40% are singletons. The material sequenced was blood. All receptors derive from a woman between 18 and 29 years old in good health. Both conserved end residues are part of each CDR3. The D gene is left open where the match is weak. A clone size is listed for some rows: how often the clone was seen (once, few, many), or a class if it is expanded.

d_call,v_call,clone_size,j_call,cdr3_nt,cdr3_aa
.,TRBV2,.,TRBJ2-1,TGTGCCAGCACCGCGCAGCGACACTCCTACAATGAGCAGTTCTTC,CASTAQRHSYNEQFF
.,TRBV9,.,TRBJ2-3,TGTGCCAGCAGCGTAGGAGGCGGGGATGCAGATACGCAGTATTTT,CASSVGGGDADTQYF
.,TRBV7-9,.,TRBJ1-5,TGTGCCAGCTCAGGGAGCTTCAATCAGCCCCAGCATTTT,CASSGSFNQPQHF
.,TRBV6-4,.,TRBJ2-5,TGTGCCAGCAGTGACTCAGGGAGCGTCCGTGAGCAGTACTTC,CASSDSGSVREQYF
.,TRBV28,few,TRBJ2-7,TGTGCCAGCAGTTTCTCCCGGGGAGGGGGCGAGCAGTACTTC,CASSFSRGGGEQYF
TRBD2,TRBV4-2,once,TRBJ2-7,TGTGCCACAGGGGCTAGCGGGGATTACAATGAGCAGTACTTC,CATGASGDYNEQYF
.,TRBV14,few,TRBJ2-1,TGTGCCAGCAGCCCCGCCCCGGGGGTAGGTGAGCAGTTCTTC,CASSPAPGVGEQFF
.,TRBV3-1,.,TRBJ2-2,TGTGCCAGCAGCAGTGGGACACAAATGGCCGGGGAGCTGTTTTTT,CASSSGTQMAGELFF
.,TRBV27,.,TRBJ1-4,TGTGCCAGCAGTTTAGTCGGGGGTGCTAATGAAAAACTGTTTTTT,CASSLVGGANEKLFF
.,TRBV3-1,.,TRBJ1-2,TGTGCCAGCAGCCCTTCTGTGAACTATGGCTACACCTTC,CASSPSVNYGYTF
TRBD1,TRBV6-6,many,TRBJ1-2,TGTGCCAGCAGTTACTCAGCAGGGGGCACCTATGGCTACACCTTC,CASSYSAGGTYGYTF
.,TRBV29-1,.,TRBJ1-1,TGCAGCGTTGAAGTCCGGGGGAACACTGAAGCTTTCTTT,CSVEVRGNTEAFF
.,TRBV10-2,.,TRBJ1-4,TGCGCCAGCAGTAACGGGCAAACATGGGATGAAAAACTGTTTTTT,CASSNGQTWDEKLFF
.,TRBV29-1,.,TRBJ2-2,TGCAGCGGTCGGGAGACCGGGGAGCTGTTTTTT,CSGRETGELFF
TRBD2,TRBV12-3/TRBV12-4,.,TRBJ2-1,TGTGCCAGCATGCGTGGTAGCGGGAGGCCTTCGCCTAACAATGAGCAGTTCTTC,CASMRGSGRPSPNNEQFF
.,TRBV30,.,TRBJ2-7,TGTGCCTGGAATGTCGGGCAGCCCTACGAGCAGTACTTC,CAWNVGQPYEQYF
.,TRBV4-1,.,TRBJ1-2,TGCGCCAGCAGCCAAGGGGCAGCTTCTAACTATGGCTACACCTTC,CASSQGAASNYGYTF
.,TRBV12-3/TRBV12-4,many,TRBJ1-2,TGTGCCAGCAGTTTAAATATCCACGGGGGTGGCTACACCTTC,CASSLNIHGGGYTF
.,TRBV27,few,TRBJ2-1,TGTGCCAGCGGCGAAGAGCAGTTCTTC,CASGEEQFF
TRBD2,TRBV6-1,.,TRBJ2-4,TGTGCCAGCAGCCTTAGGACTAGCGAATTAAACATTCAGTACTTC,CASSLRTSELNIQYF
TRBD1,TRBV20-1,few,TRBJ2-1,TGCAGTGCTAACCCGGGACAGGGGGTCTATTCGGCCTACAATGAGCAGTTCTTC,CSANPGQGVYSAYNEQFF
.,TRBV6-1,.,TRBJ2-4,TGTGCCAGCAGGGCTAAAATCTTGGGGAGCGCGGACATTCAGTACTTC,CASRAKILGSADIQYF
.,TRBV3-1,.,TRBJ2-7,TGTGCCAGCAGCCAAACCTTCAGACTAGGGTCTCGCGAGCAGTACTTC,CASSQTFRLGSREQYF
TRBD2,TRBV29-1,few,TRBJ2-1,TGCAGCGTTGAAACGTCTAGCGGGGGTATACGTGATGAGCAGTTCTTC,CSVETSSGGIRDEQFF
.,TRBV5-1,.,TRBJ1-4,TGCGCCAGCAGCCCGGGGGAAGAGGAAAAACTGTTTTTT,CASSPGEEEKLFF
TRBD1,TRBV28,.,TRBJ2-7,TGTGCCAGCAGTGGGACAGGGGCCCACGAGCAGTACTTC,CASSGTGAHEQYF
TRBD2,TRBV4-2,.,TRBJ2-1,TGTGCCAGCAGCCCCTTACTAGCGGGAGCTGCGGATGAGCAGTTCTTC,CASSPLLAGAADEQFF
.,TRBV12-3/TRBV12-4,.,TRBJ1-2,TGTGCCAGCAAAGACGGCGTTTCTCATGGCTACACCTTC,CASKDGVSHGYTF
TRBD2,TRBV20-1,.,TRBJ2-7,TGCAGTGCTATATCCGGGACTAGCGGATCCTACGAGCAGTACTTC,CSAISGTSGSYEQYF
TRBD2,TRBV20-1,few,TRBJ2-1,TGCAGTGCTCCCCGGGGAGGGGTTAATGAGCAGTTCTTC,CSAPRGGVNEQFF
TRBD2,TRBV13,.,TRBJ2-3,TGTGCCAGCAGCTTATTCGGGACTAGCGGGTCAGATACGCAGTATTTT,CASSLFGTSGSDTQYF
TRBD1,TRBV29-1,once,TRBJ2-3,TGCAGCGTTTTACTTCGGACAGGGAGTATCACAGATACGCAGTATTTT,CSVLLRTGSITDTQYF
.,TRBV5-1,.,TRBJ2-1,TGCGCCAGCAACCCCGTGGCTAGCTACAATGAGCAGTTCTTC,CASNPVASYNEQFF
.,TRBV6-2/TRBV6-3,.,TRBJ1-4,TGTGCCAGCGAAAATGCAGCAAGAGAAAAACTGTTTTTT,CASENAAREKLFF
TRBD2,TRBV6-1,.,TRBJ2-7,TGTGCCAGCAGTGTTGCGGGGGACTCCTACGAGCAGTACTTC,CASSVAGDSYEQYF
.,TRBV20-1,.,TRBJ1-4,TGCAGTGCTAGAGATGGCATGTACGACGAAAAACTGTTTTTT,CSARDGMYDEKLFF
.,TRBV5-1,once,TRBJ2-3,TGCGCCAGCGAGAGAAGTACTGGCACAGATACGCAGTATTTT,CASERSTGTDTQYF
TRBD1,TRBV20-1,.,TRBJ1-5,TGCAGTGCTAGAGGGGACAGATCTCTGAATCAGCCCCAGCATTTT,CSARGDRSLNQPQHF
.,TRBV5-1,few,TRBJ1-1,TGCGCCAGCAGCTGGGCCCCGGGTTCCGAAGCTTTCTTT,CASSWAPGSEAFF
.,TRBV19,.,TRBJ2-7,TGTGCCAGTAGTATAGATGGGGGAGAGAGAGACGAGCAGTACTTC,CASSIDGGERDEQYF
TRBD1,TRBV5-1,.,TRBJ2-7,TGCGCCAGCAGCTTGGGGGGACAGGTCGGCTACGAGCAGTACTTC,CASSLGGQVGYEQYF
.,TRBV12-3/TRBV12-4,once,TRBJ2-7,TGTGCCAGCAGCTCAGGTGGAGGGGGGGCCGCGGTCGAGCAGTACTTC,CASSSGGGGAAVEQYF
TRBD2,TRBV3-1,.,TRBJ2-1,TGTGCCAGCAGCCGCCCCGAGACTAGCGGGATTAATGAGCAGTTCTTC,CASSRPETSGINEQFF
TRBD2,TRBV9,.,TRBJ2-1,TGTGCCAGCAGCGTTCAGTTAGCGGGGGGGCCGGGTGAGCAGTTCTTC,CASSVQLAGGPGEQFF
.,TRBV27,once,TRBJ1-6,TGTGCCAGCAGTAAACAGACACTAAATTCACCCCTCCACTTT,CASSKQTLNSPLHF
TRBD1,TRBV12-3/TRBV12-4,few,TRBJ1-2,TGTGCCAGCAGTCATACTCCCGGGACAGGGGGAAATGGCTACACCTTC,CASSHTPGTGGNGYTF
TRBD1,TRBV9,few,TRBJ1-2,TGTGCCAGCAGCCCAAGCCCGGGACAGAAAACTACCGAATCTAACTATGGCTACACCTTC,CASSPSPGQKTTESNYGYTF
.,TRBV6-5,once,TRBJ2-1,TGTGCCAGCAGGGGACGGATAGGCTCCTACAATGAGCAGTTCTTC,CASRGRIGSYNEQFF
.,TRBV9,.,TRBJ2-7,TGTGCCAGCAGCGTAGTTGAAGGCAGGACCTACGAGCAGTACTTC,CASSVVEGRTYEQYF
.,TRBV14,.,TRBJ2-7,TGTGCCAGCAGCGCGACCAGGGGCTCTCCCTACGAGCAGTACTTC,CASSATRGSPYEQYF
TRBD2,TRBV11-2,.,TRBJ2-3,TGTGTCAGCAGCACAACCGGGACTAGCGGGAGATATACGCAGTATTTT,CVSSTTGTSGRYTQYF
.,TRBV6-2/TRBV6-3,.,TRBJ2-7,TGTGCCAGCAGATCCATCGAGGTGGTCCACGAGCAGTACTTC,CASRSIEVVHEQYF
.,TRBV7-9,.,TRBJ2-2,TGTGCCAGCAGCTTAGTCCGTCAGGAAACCGGGGAGCTGTTTTTT,CASSLVRQETGELFF
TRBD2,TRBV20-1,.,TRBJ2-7,TGCGGTGCGGGGACTAGCGGGGGCTCCTACGAGCAGTACTTC,CGAGTSGGSYEQYF
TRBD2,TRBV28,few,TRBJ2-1,TGTGCCAGCAGCGTAGCGGGGGATCTTTACAATGAGCAGTTCTTC,CASSVAGDLYNEQFF
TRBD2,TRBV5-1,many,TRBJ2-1,TGCGCCAGCAGTTGGCTAGCGGGAGGCGATGAGCAGTTCTTC,CASSWLAGGDEQFF
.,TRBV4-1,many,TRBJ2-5,TGCGCCAGCAGCCAAGTATTAGCTACACCCCACCAAGAGACCCAGTACTTC,CASSQVLATPHQETQYF